The 7 T cell receptor beta chains below were found in one sample sequenced in a study of blood T cell repertoires in COVID-19. Sequencing used immunoSEQ multiplex PCR; TCRdb keeps in-frame clones, though not all of them. The repertoire holds 50,000 to 60,000 clones, with roughly 90% as singletons. The sequencing sample was made of peripheral blood. These receptors were collected from a woman at least 80 years old with acute or convalescent COVID-19.

The rearrangement joins TRBV19 to TRBJ2-1; D uncertain. Germline lookup yields CDR1 LNHDA and CDR2 SQIVND (reference sequence). Trimming took off 4 bases at V and 8 bases at J, with 18 bases between the two ends. This CDR3 spans 15 amino acids. The CDR3 DNA is TGTGCCAGTAGTAATGGTGGCGGTCGGTCACATGAGCAGTTCTTC. Protein product: CASSNGGGRSHEQFF.

V and J are TRBV4-3 and TRBJ1-2; TRBD1 aligns across 8 bases. Germline CDR1 is LGHNA and CDR2 is YSLEER. V shed 0 bases and J 4 bases; nucleotides not matched to a gene: 10. The CDR3 runs 17 residues. The CDR3 here is CASSQEAASGGRYGYTF. CDR3 bases: TGCGCCAGCAGCCAAGAAGCGGCCTCAGGGGGCCGCTATGGCTACACCTTC.

The chain's CDR3 is CATSTGGAWGYTF. The CDR3 bases are TGTGCCACCAGCACAGGGGGCGCTTGGGGCTACACCTTC. This sequence joins TRBV24-1 and TRBJ1-2, with TRBD1 matching over 9 bases. The CDR3 loop spans 13 amino acids. J was trimmed by 8 bases and V by 7 bases; bases with no gene match: 7. Germline CDR1 KGHDR, CDR2 SFDVKD.

The V gene is TRBV30, the J gene TRBJ2-2; 8 nucleotides agree with TRBD1. Germline V gene data show CDR1 as GTSNPN and CDR2 as SVGIG (reference sequence). CDR3 length: 14 residues. J gave up 3 bases and V 3 bases, and 3 bases lay outside the gene matches. CDR3 amino acids: CAWRGQGYTGELFF. For the CDR3, the DNA is TGTGCCTGGAGAGGACAGGGTTACACCGGGGAGCTGTTTTTT.

The chain uses TRBV19 and TRBJ1-2; TRBD1 might be the D (5 bases). This CDR3 is 16 amino acids long. Germline-derived CDR1 and CDR2 are LNHDA and SQIVND (reference sequence). Between the trimmed V and J ends, which lost 8 bases and 0 bases, there was a span of 19 bases. DNA for the CDR3: TGTGCCAGTTTGCGGGGCTCTGGGAACACTAACTATGGCTACACCTTC. This gives the protein CASLRGSGNTNYGYTF.

The rearrangement uses TRBV10-3 and TRBJ1-2; TRBD1 matches 10 bases. Germline assignment: CDR1 ENHRY and CDR2 SYGVKD. J was trimmed by 3 bases and V by 3 bases; bases with no gene match: 10. The CDR3 runs 17 residues. The CDR3 DNA reads TGTGCCATCAGTGATAAGACGACAGGGGGCGCAGACTATGGCTACACCTTC. Translation gives CAISDKTTGGADYGYTF.

The chain couples TRBV4-2 to TRBJ1-1; 9 bases align to TRBD1. The CDR3 has 19 residues. V was pared by 3 bases and J by 6 bases, with 20 bases of the junction left unmatched. The germline V gene has CDR1 LGHNA and CDR2 YNFKEQ. The CDR3 is CASSHEPPGQGLKGAEAFF. The CDR3 DNA is TGTGCCAGCAGCCATGAACCACCGGGACAGGGTTTGAAGGGTGCTGAAGCTTTCTTT.